The 8 T cell receptor beta chains presented below share a single source sample, sequenced in a study of blood T cell repertoires in COVID-19. Here immunoSEQ multiplex PCR was the method, and the copy in TCRdb shows in-frame clones only, minus some. The sample comprises 250,000 to 350,000 clones, 80% to 90% of which are singletons, and 1% to 1.5% rests with the top ten. Sequenced input: peripheral blood. These receptors were obtained from a woman between 50 and 59 years old with acute or convalescent COVID-19.

Points on this clone: Sequence at one end of the junction differs from germline and may be a read error. The chain employs TRBV7-9 and TRBJ1-2, with 7 bases lining up with TRBD1. This CDR3 has 17 amino acids. From germline, CDR1 is SEHNR and CDR2 FQNEAQ (reference sequence). CDR3 residues: CASSPFLDRPPNSGYTF. The CDR3, as DNA: TGTGCCAGCAGCCCTTTCCTGGACAGGCCCCCTAACTCTGGCTACACCTTC. The full variable domain, rest sourced from reference TRBV7-9 and TRBJ1-2, is DTGVSQNPRHKITKRGQNVTFRCDPISEHNRLYWYRQTLGQGPEFLTYFQNEAQLEKSRLLSDRFSAERPKGSFSTLEIQRTEQGDSAMYLCASSPFLDRPPNSGYTFGSGTRLTVV.

The chain employs TRBV11-3 and TRBJ2-3; 10 nucleotides agree with TRBD2. CDR3 length equals 15 residues. V was pared by 5 bases and J by 4 bases, with 6 bases of the junction left unmatched. The germline gives CDR1 SGHNT, CDR2 YENEEA. The CDR3 DNA sequence: TGTGCCAGCAGCCCGGGACTAGCGAATGCAGATACGCAGTATTTT. Translation gives CASSPGLANADTQYF.

The chain has TRBV12-3 or TRBV12-4 and TRBJ1-5; TRBD1 is a possible D gene (5 bases). CDR3 length: 12 amino acids. Trimming removed 6 bases from V and 4 bases from J, with 7 bases in between. CDR3 DNA: TGTGCCAGCAGCAGGGAAAATCAGCCCCAGCATTTT. It yields the protein CASSRENQPQHF.

The CDR3 loop reads CASSEGAGGSTGELFF. The CDR3 bases are TGTGCCAGCAGTGAGGGAGCGGGGGGTAGCACCGGGGAGCTGTTTTTT. The chain has TRBV2 and TRBJ2-2; 9 bases line up with TRBD2. V was clipped by 3 bases and J by 4 bases; unmatched bases: 6. The V gene's germline CDR1 is SNHLY and CDR2 FYNNEI. The length of the CDR3 is 16 residues.

This chain links TRBV7-2 with TRBJ1-3, with D unclear. CDR1 and CDR2 from the germline V gene are SGHTA and FQGNSA. Trimming cost V 5 bases and J 7 bases, with 15 bases left between them. CDR3 length: 14 amino acids. The CDR3: CASSPFSTGNTIYF. In nucleotides, the CDR3 is TGTGCCAGCAGCCCCTTCTCGACCGGGAACACCATATATTTT.

The chain uses TRBV6-2 or TRBV6-3 and TRBJ2-1; no definite D call. The V end was cut by 5 bases, the J end by 6 bases, with 8 bases between. The CDR3 runs to 12 residues. CDR1 MNHEY and CDR2 SVGEGT come from the germline V gene. The CDR3 loop is CASSLEPNEQFF. The CDR3 nucleotides read TGTGCCAGCAGTCTAGAACCCAATGAGCAGTTCTTC.

CDR3 protein: CASSGGQGRGNTIYF. The CDR3 DNA reads as TGTGCCAGCAGTGGAGGGCAGGGGAGAGGAAACACCATATATTTT. The chain employs TRBV2 and TRBJ1-3, with a weak D call TRBD1 (6 bases). Trimming shortened V by 4 bases and J by 4 bases, and 14 bases separated the two germline ends. The germline V gene encodes CDR1 SNHLY and CDR2 FYNNEI. This CDR3 region has 15 residues.

This rearrangement joins TRBV2 to TRBJ1-3; D is perhaps TRBD1 (5 bases). Germline CDR1 reads SNHLY; CDR2 reads FYNNEI. V was pared by 7 bases and J by 4 bases, with 11 bases between. CDR3 length: 13 residues. CDR3 sequence reads: CASNQGLGNTIYF. The CDR3 coding sequence is TGTGCCAGCAACCAGGGTTTAGGAAACACCATATATTTT.